This T cell receptor beta chain derives from a study of shared clonotypes between healthy human individuals. Clones were sequenced by immunoSEQ multiplex PCR, and TCRdb holds only the in-frame ones, with some missing. The data contain approximately 2,300,000 clones, about nine tenths of them singletons. Trimming cost V 10 bases and J 0 bases, with 12 bases left between them. This CDR3 spans 13 amino acids. Germline CDR1 is SNHLY and CDR2 is FYNNEI. Investigators divided CD4+ cells into CD45RA+ naive and CD45RA-negative memory subsets. The sample taken for sequencing was naive CD4+ T cells from PBMCs. Regarding subset: CD45RA+ positively selected. The chain employs TRBV2 and TRBJ1-1; no clear D. The source is a man aged 18 to 29 in good health. Some clones in this sample may be carry-over from other donors' samples. The CDR3 here is CATSRELNTEAFF. In nucleotides, the CDR3 is TGTGCCACCTCGAGGGAATTGAACACTGAAGCTTTCTTT.